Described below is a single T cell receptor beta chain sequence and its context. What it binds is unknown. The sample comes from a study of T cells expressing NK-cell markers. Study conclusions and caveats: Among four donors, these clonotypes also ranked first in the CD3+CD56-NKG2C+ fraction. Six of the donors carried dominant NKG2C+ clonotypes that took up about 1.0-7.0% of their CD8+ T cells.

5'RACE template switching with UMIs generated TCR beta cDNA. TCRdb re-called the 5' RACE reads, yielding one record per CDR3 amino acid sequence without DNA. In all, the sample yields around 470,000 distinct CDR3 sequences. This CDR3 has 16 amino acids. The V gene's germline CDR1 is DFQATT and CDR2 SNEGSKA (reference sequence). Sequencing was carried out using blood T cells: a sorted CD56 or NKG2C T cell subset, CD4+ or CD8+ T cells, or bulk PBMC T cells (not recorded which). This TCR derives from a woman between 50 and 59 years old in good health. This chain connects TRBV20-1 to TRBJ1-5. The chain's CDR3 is CSASDSQANSNQPQHF.